This paragraph reports one T cell receptor (beta chain). These data come from a study of blood T cell repertoires in COVID-19. Study in general: The United States, Italy and Spain were the sources of the acute and convalescent COVID-19 samples.

V lost 7 bases, J lost 2 bases, and 20 bases lay in between. Germline-derived CDR1 and CDR2 are KGHDR and SFDVKD. CDR3 length equals 17 residues. The table came from immunoSEQ multiplex PCR; TCRdb's copy has only in-frame clones and leaves some out. This table holds approximately 94,000 clones, roughly 85% found once. Source material: peripheral blood. The rearrangement uses TRBV24-1 and TRBJ1-5; the D is unclear. The receptor was isolated from a man between 65 and 85 years old with active or convalescent COVID-19. CDR3 sequence: CATSPSLWAGGNQPQHF. CDR3 DNA sequence: TGTGCCACCAGCCCTAGCCTGTGGGCCGGAGGCAATCAGCCCCAGCATTTT.